Each of the 23 T cell receptor beta chains below was sequenced from the same sample in a study of T cell responses to AZD1222 COVID-19 vaccine. Sequencing was performed with immunoSEQ multiplex PCR; in TCRdb, only in-frame clones are kept and a portion is missing. The sample holds more than 110,000 clones; more than 85% are singletons and the top ten take approximately 2.6%. The sample in question was peripheral blood, obtained on day 0 of AZD1222 vaccination. The origin of the receptors is an adult in good health.

V gene TRBV11-1 combines with J gene TRBJ2-2; tentatively, D is TRBD2 (7 bases). With 5 bases removed from V and 7 bases from J, the gap between germline ends came to 14 bases. This CDR3 contains 14 residues. Germline V gene sequence: CDR1 SGHAT, CDR2 FQDESV (reference sequence). CDR3 in DNA: TGTGCCAGCAGCCTCCGGGGGGCGGTCGGGGAGCTGTTTTTT. Encoded protein: CASSLRGAVGELFF.

The CDR3 sequence: CAITGQYNEQFF. As DNA, the CDR3 is TGTGCCATCACCGGACAGTACAATGAGCAGTTCTTC. This chain uses TRBV10-3 with TRBJ2-1, with a tentative D call TRBD1 (6 bases). Germline CDR1 ENHRY, CDR2 SYGVKD. The CDR3 length is 12 residues. V was clipped by 7 bases and J by 4 bases, with 8 bases between them.

This clone has only one observation. The chain recombines TRBV19 with TRBJ1-2, with TRBD1 matching 7 bases. Germline V gives CDR1 LNHDA, CDR2 SQIVND (reference sequence). This CDR3 region has 13 residues. V gave up 6 bases and J gave up 5 bases; unmatched junction bases: 6. In DNA form, the CDR3 reads TGTGCCAGTAGCCCGACAGGGAATTATGGCTACACCTTC. Translation gives CASSPTGNYGYTF.

V is TRBV7-9 and J is TRBJ1-6; D perhaps matches TRBD1 (6 bases). Trimming took off 2 bases at V and 6 bases at J, with 11 bases between the two ends. The CDR3 has 15 amino acids. CDR1 SEHNR and CDR2 FQNEAQ come from the germline V gene (reference sequence). The CDR3 DNA is TGTGCCAGCAGCTTATCGGACAGTTCTAATTCACCCCTCCACTTT. As protein: CASSLSDSSNSPLHF.

The gene calls are TRBV5-5 and TRBJ2-7, with a weak D call TRBD1 (5 bases). V lost 1 base and J lost 5, with 16 bases in between. CDR1 SGHKS and CDR2 YYEKEE come from the germline V gene (reference sequence). The CDR3 length is 15 residues. CDR3 in amino acids: CASSLYGLPRDEQYF. The CDR3 DNA reads TGTGCCAGCAGCTTGTACGGCCTCCCCAGGGACGAGCAGTACTTC.

This clone was recorded once. The genes are TRBV2 and TRBJ2-5; D unclear. The CDR3 is 10 amino acids. Trimming pared 7 bases from V and 3 bases from J, leaving 3 bases between. Looked up from germline, CDR1 is SNHLY and CDR2 is FYNNEI. As DNA, the CDR3 is TGTGCCAGCAAGGAAGAGACCCAGTACTTC. Translated, it gives CASKEETQYF. Looking up the rest from reference TRBV2 and TRBJ2-5 gives the full variable domain: EPEVTQTPSHQVTQMGQEVILRCVPISNHLYFYWYRQILGQKVEFLVSFYNNEISEKSEIFDDQFSVERPDGSNFTLKIRSTKLEDSAMYFCASKEETQYFGPGTRLLVL.

V gene TRBV28 combines with J gene TRBJ2-3; weak D call: TRBD2 (5 bases). The CDR3 has 15 amino acids. The ends were cut back, 8 bases at V and 1 base at J, with 16 bases in the middle. Germline CDR1 MDHEN, CDR2 SYDVKM. The CDR3 sequence: CASGLGGLGTDTQYF. CDR3 DNA sequence: TGTGCCAGCGGACTGGGCGGGCTCGGCACAGATACGCAGTATTTT.

The rearrangement joins TRBV7-2 to TRBJ1-6; a possible D gene is TRBD1 (5 bases). The CDR3 runs to 15 residues. Germline V gene data show CDR1 as SGHTA and CDR2 as FQGNSA. V was cut by 4 bases and J by 9 bases, with 16 bases left in between. DNA for the CDR3: TGTGCCAGCAGCTCTAAGGGGCCAGGGACTTCACCCCTCCACTTT. Protein product: CASSSKGPGTSPLHF.

The V call is TRBV9, the J call TRBJ2-5; 8 bases agree with TRBD1. The CDR3 is 14 amino acids. V was clipped by 2 bases and J by 2 bases; unmatched bases: 2. The germline gives CDR1 SGDLS, CDR2 YYNGEE. CDR3 loop: CASSVDRAQETQYF. In nucleotides, the CDR3 is TGTGCCAGCAGCGTGGACAGGGCACAAGAGACCCAGTACTTC.

The chain carries TRBV9 and TRBJ1-5; TRBD1 aligns across 7 bases. The CDR3 loop spans 15 amino acids. V dropped 3 bases and J dropped 5; count of bases not matched to a gene: 8. Per germline, CDR1 SGDLS and CDR2 YYNGEE. CDR3 in amino acids: CASSAGTAPYQPQHF. In DNA form, the CDR3 reads TGTGCCAGCAGCGCTGGGACAGCACCCTATCAGCCCCAGCATTTT. Full variable domain (outside the CDR3, taken from reference TRBV9 and TRBJ1-5): DSGVTQTPKHLITATGQRVTLRCSPRSGDLSVYWYQQSLDQGLQFLIQYYNGEERAKGNILERFSAQQFPDLHSELNLSSLELGDSALYFCASSAGTAPYQPQHFGDGTRLSIL.

J is TRBJ2-7 and V is TRBV9; D assignment may be TRBD1 or TRBD2 (6 bases each). Trimming pared 2 bases from V and 0 bases from J, leaving 12 bases between. The germline V gene has CDR1 SGDLS and CDR2 YYNGEE. The CDR3 consists of 15 residues. In nucleotides, the CDR3 is TGTGCCAGCAGCGTTGGAGGGGGAGACTCCTACGAGCAGTACTTC. Residues: CASSVGGGDSYEQYF.

The chain joins TRBV27 to TRBJ2-1, with 11 bases matching TRBD2. J gave up 0 bases and V 6 bases, and 13 bases lay outside the gene matches. The CDR3 runs 19 residues. Germline loops: CDR1 MNHEY, CDR2 SMNVEV (reference sequence). CDR3 DNA sequence: TGTGCCAGCAGGGGAACTAGCGGGAGTTCCTTGATCTCCTACAATGAGCAGTTCTTC. Amino acids: CASRGTSGSSLISYNEQFF.

The V call is TRBV5-5, the J call TRBJ2-7; 8 nucleotides agree with TRBD2. The CDR3 is made up of 16 amino acids. Losses at the gene ends were 3 bases for V and 3 bases for J; bases not matched to a gene: 11. Germline assignment: CDR1 SGHKS and CDR2 YYEKEE (reference sequence). CDR3: CASSYLMGTSIYEQYF. The CDR3 coding sequence is TGTGCCAGCAGCTATCTAATGGGGACTAGTATCTACGAGCAGTACTTC.

Here the CDR3 DNA reads TGTGCCAGTACAGCGGGAGGGAAAGGAAGCTCCTACAATGAGCAGTTCTTC. Residues: CASTAGGKGSSYNEQFF. The chain combines TRBV2 with TRBJ2-1, with 10 bases lining up with TRBD2. This CDR3 has 17 residues. J was trimmed by 0 bases and V by 9 bases; bases with no gene match: 11. Germline V gene lookup returns CDR1 SNHLY and CDR2 FYNNEI.

Only one count was recorded for this clone. The chain joins TRBV19 to TRBJ1-5, with D perhaps TRBD1 (6 bases). CDR3 length: 12 residues. Looked up from germline, CDR1 is LNHDA and CDR2 is SQIVND (reference sequence). V shed 10 bases and J shed 3 bases, with 10 bases lying between them. The CDR3 sequence is CATRDNNQPQHF. In DNA, the CDR3 is TGTGCCACCCGGGACAACAATCAGCCCCAGCATTTT.

The rearrangement links TRBV19 to TRBJ2-5; the D is unclear. Germline V gives CDR1 LNHDA, CDR2 SQIVND (reference sequence). The CDR3 sequence is 14 residues long. The V end was cut by 8 bases, the J end by 5 bases, with 18 bases between. For the CDR3, the DNA is TGTGCCAGTCAAGACCTGGGCCGGGTGGAGACCCAGTACTTC. Translation gives CASQDLGRVETQYF.

The chain recombines TRBV13 with TRBJ1-2; no definite D call. CDR3 length: 12 residues. The germline V and J ends were trimmed by 5 bases and 7 bases, with 11 bases remaining between them. Looked up from germline, CDR1 is PRHDT and CDR2 is FYEKMQ (reference sequence). The CDR3: CASSPPGAGYTF. In DNA form, the CDR3 reads TGTGCCAGCAGCCCCCCGGGCGCTGGCTACACCTTC. The full variable domain, rest sourced from reference TRBV13 and TRBJ1-2, is AAGVIQSPRHLIKEKRETATLKCYPIPRHDTVYWYQQGPGQDPQFLISFYEKMQSDKGSIPDRFSAQQFSDYHSELNMSSLELGDSALYFCASSPPGAGYTFGSGTRLTVV.

The genes are TRBV10-3 and TRBJ1-5; no definite D call. Germline loops: CDR1 ENHRY, CDR2 SYGVKD. The CDR3 runs 14 residues. The V and J ends lost 1 base and 7 bases respectively, with 11 bases between them. This CDR3 reads CAISEYTGRQPQHF. The DNA for the CDR3 is TGTGCCATCAGTGAGTACACGGGTCGACAGCCCCAGCATTTT.

The V call is TRBV5-1, the J call TRBJ2-3; the D is unclear. CDR1 and CDR2 from the germline V gene are SGHRS and YFSETQ. The ends were cut back, 7 bases at V and 0 bases at J, with 21 bases in the middle. The CDR3 runs to 17 residues. The CDR3 sequence: CASGPDWALKSTDTQYF. The CDR3 nucleotides read TGCGCCAGCGGCCCTGACTGGGCTTTAAAAAGCACAGATACGCAGTATTTT.

This clone was observed a few times. The chain is built from TRBV4-1 and TRBJ2-7; a possible D gene is TRBD1 (5 bases). Trimming stripped 0 bases from V and 3 bases from J, with 12 bases between. The CDR3 sequence is 15 residues long. The V gene's germline CDR1 is MGHRA and CDR2 YSYEKL. CDR3 amino acids: CASSQEGQVLYEQYF. For the CDR3, the DNA is TGCGCCAGCAGCCAAGAGGGGCAGGTCCTCTACGAGCAGTACTTC.

The genes are TRBV13 and TRBJ2-2; 8 bases align to TRBD2. V shed 5 bases and J 6 bases; nucleotides not matched to a gene: 11. This CDR3 comprises 16 residues. Germline V lookup: CDR1 PRHDT, CDR2 FYEKMQ (reference sequence). The CDR3 spells CASSILSGMFSGELFF. The CDR3, as DNA: TGTGCCAGCAGCATCCTTAGCGGGATGTTTTCCGGGGAGCTGTTTTTT. Filled out from reference TRBV13 and TRBJ2-2, the complete variable domain reads AAGVIQSPRHLIKEKRETATLKCYPIPRHDTVYWYQQGPGQDPQFLISFYEKMQSDKGSIPDRFSAQQFSDYHSELNMSSLELGDSALYFCASSILSGMFSGELFFGEGSRLTVL.

The rearrangement uses TRBV9 and TRBJ2-4, with D tentatively TRBD1 (6 bases). This CDR3 spans 18 amino acids. CDR1 and CDR2 (germline): SGDLS, YYNGEE. Between the trimmed V and J ends, which lost 0 bases and 5 bases, there was a span of 21 bases. CDR3 in DNA: TGTGCCAGCAGCGTAGAGTTCTCTTCCTCTGGGGGCCAAAACATTCAGTACTTC. Protein: CASSVEFSSSGGQNIQYF.

The V and J genes are TRBV7-2 and TRBJ1-1; no firm D call. Germline CDR1 SGHTA, CDR2 FQGNSA. Trimming removed 0 bases from V and 3 bases from J, with 5 bases in between. The CDR3 loop spans 13 amino acids. CDR3 DNA sequence: TGTGCCAGCAGCTTAGCGTGGGACACTGAAGCTTTCTTT. Encoded protein: CASSLAWDTEAFF.